The sequence of this T cell receptor beta chain was determined in a study of radiation and T cells in renal cell carcinoma. Study observations and caveats: Without pretreatment biopsies, baseline tumor clonotype presence was undetermined. In blood, top tumor clones expanded by 2 weeks, shrinking by 4.

The CDR3 runs to 13 residues. The germline V gene encodes CDR1 LGHNA and CDR2 YNFKEQ. Between the trimmed V and J ends, which lost 0 bases and 9 bases, there was a span of 9 bases. TCRdb's table, derived via immunoSEQ multiplex PCR, lists solely in-frame clones and lacks some. The table shows about 130,000 clones, with around nine tenths occurring only once. Time point in this sample: baseline pretreatment blood. As to treatment: 15 Gy SBRT to primary tumor, nephrectomy 4 weeks later. Clear cell pathology was present in this patient's renal cell carcinoma. For this clone: Its antigen is still unknown.

This TCR was recovered from a woman in her forties or fifties with renal cell carcinoma. The sequenced sample was blood, obtained from a patient whose treatment included radiotherapy and nephrectomy. The chain couples TRBV4-2 to TRBJ2-1; no reliable D call. In DNA form, the CDR3 reads TGTGCCAGCAGCCAAGATCGAGAATCTGAGCAGTTCTTC. This encodes CASSQDRESEQFF.